One and the same sample provided the 10 T cell receptor beta chains below, sequenced in a study of blood T cell repertoires in COVID-19. TCRdb's table, derived via immunoSEQ multiplex PCR, lists solely in-frame clones and lacks some. Found here are approximately 260,000 clones, approximately 88% of them singletons; the top ten hold around 2%. Specimen: peripheral blood. The source of these receptors is a man in his fifties with acute or convalescent COVID-19.

The V gene is TRBV6-5, the J gene TRBJ2-5; TRBD1 is a possible D gene (6 bases). V was trimmed by 7 bases and J by 3 bases, leaving 15 bases between them. Germline V CDR1 and CDR2: MNHEY, SVGAGI. CDR3 length: 14 amino acids. The CDR3 DNA is TGTGCCAGCACCTACAGTGGGGACAAAGAGACCCAGTACTTC. Translating gives CASTYSGDKETQYF.

The V call is TRBV6-5, the J call TRBJ1-2; 10 bases fit TRBD1. The V segment lost 4 bases and the J segment 3 bases; nucleotides outside the gene matches: 5. Germline CDR1 MNHEY, CDR2 SVGAGI. The length of the CDR3 is 15 residues. CDR3 loop: CASSSRTGGDYGYTF. The CDR3, as DNA: TGTGCCAGCAGTTCCCGGACAGGGGGGGACTATGGCTACACCTTC.

The chain links TRBV11-3 to TRBJ2-1, with TRBD2 matching 13 bases. CDR1 SGHNT and CDR2 YENEEA come from the germline V gene. The CDR3 spans 17 residues. With 3 bases clipped from V and 4 bases from J, the junction kept 6 bases outside the gene matches. The CDR3 is CASSFGLAGAPYNEQFF. The CDR3 nucleotides read TGTGCCAGCAGCTTTGGACTAGCGGGGGCCCCTTACAATGAGCAGTTCTTC.

This rearrangement joins TRBV10-3 to TRBJ2-2; D might be TRBD1 (7 bases). Germline lookup yields CDR1 ENHRY and CDR2 SYGVKD. With 3 bases removed from V and 0 bases from J, the gap between germline ends came to 14 bases. The CDR3 runs 17 residues. CDR3 nucleotides: TGTGCCATCAGTGAACGGGGGACAGATCCGAACACCGGGGAGCTGTTTTTT. Translation: CAISERGTDPNTGELFF.

The rearrangement uses TRBV7-9 and TRBJ2-7; D remains ambiguous. The V end was cut by 5 bases, the J end by 5 bases, with 16 bases between. The CDR3 is 14 residues long. Germline assignment: CDR1 SEHNR and CDR2 FQNEAQ (reference sequence). CDR3 coding DNA: TGTGCCAGCAGCAGTCGACCCCAGGATCACGAGCAGTACTTC. Residues: CASSSRPQDHEQYF.

This clone was recorded once. The V gene is TRBV10-2, the J gene TRBJ1-5, with a tentative D call TRBD1 (5 bases). The CDR3 covers 14 residues. CDR1 WSHSY and CDR2 SAAADI come from the germline V gene. Deletions cut 4 bases from V and 4 bases from J, with 11 bases between. The CDR3: CASSAVSGNQPQHF. The CDR3 bases are TGCGCCAGCAGTGCGGTCTCAGGGAATCAGCCCCAGCATTTT.

The chain joins TRBV5-1 to TRBJ1-5; 7 bases match TRBD1. V trimming: 0 bases; J trimming: 2 bases; junction bases outside the gene matches: 2. Germline CDR1 is SGHRS and CDR2 is YFSETQ. The CDR3 sequence is 15 residues long. Written as DNA, the CDR3 is TGCGCCAGCAGCTTGGCCACAGGGGGCAATCAGCCCCAGCATTTT. Amino acids: CASSLATGGNQPQHF.

The gene calls are TRBV2 and TRBJ2-5; 8 nucleotides match TRBD1. The length of the CDR3 is 15 residues. From germline, CDR1 is SNHLY and CDR2 FYNNEI. J was trimmed by 7 bases and V by 1 base; bases with no gene match: 8. CDR3 coding DNA: TGTGCCAGCAGTGAAGGGACAGGGATAGGAGGGACCCAGTACTTC. This encodes CASSEGTGIGGTQYF.

This sequence joins TRBV6-5 and TRBJ1-2; D is perhaps TRBD1 (6 bases). The germline V gene encodes CDR1 MNHEY and CDR2 SVGAGI. The CDR3 runs to 14 residues. V dropped 7 bases and J dropped 2 bases, with 14 bases sitting between them. The CDR3 protein is CASTPGQLNYGYTF. The DNA for the CDR3 is TGTGCCAGCACTCCCGGACAGCTAAACTATGGCTACACCTTC.

This rearrangement joins TRBV15 to TRBJ1-4; no clear D gene. CDR3 size: 14 residues. The germline V gene has CDR1 LNHNV and CDR2 YYDKDF (reference sequence). Deletions cut 1 base from V and 8 bases from J, with 11 bases between. Here the CDR3 reads CATSRVPATEKLFF. In DNA, the CDR3 is TGTGCCACCAGCAGAGTGCCGGCGACAGAAAAACTGTTTTTT.